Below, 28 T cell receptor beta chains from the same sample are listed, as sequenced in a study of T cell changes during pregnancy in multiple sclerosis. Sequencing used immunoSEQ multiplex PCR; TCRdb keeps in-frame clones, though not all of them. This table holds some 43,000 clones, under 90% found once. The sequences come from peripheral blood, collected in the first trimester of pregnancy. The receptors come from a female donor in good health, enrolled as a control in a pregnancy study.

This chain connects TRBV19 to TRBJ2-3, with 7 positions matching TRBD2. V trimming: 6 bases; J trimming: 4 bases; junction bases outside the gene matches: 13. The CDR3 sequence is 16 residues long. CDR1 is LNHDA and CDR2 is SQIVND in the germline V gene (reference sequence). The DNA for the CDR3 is TGTGCCAGTAGCCCGGGGCTAGCGGCGAGGGCAGATACGCAGTATTTT. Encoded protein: CASSPGLAARADTQYF.

The CDR3, as DNA: TGTGCCAGCAGCTCGTTTCAGACAGCGATATCCTACGAGCAGTACTTC. This translates into CASSSFQTAISYEQYF. V gene TRBV28 combines with J gene TRBJ2-7; D is perhaps TRBD1 (5 bases). This CDR3 is 16 amino acids long. Trimming removed 6 bases at V and 1 base at J, with 19 bases between. The germline V gene has CDR1 MDHEN and CDR2 SYDVKM.

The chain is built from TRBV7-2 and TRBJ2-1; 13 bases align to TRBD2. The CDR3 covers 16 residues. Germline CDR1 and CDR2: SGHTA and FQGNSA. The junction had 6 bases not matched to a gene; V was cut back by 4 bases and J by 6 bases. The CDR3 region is CASSSAGTSGVNEQFF. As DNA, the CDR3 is TGTGCCAGCAGCTCCGCCGGGACTAGCGGGGTCAATGAGCAGTTCTTC.

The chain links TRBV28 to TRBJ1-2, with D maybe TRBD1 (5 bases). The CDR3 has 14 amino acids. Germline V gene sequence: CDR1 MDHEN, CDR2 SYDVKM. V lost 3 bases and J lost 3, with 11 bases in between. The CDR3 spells CASSFSQGYYGYTF. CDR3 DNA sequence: TGTGCCAGCAGTTTTAGTCAGGGATACTATGGCTACACCTTC.

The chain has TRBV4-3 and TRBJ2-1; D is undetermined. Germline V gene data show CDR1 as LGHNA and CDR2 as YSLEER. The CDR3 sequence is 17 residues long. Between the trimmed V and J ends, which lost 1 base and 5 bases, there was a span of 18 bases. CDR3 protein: CASSQVSGPASDNEQFF. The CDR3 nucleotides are TGCGCCAGCAGCCAAGTTAGTGGGCCCGCGAGTGACAATGAGCAGTTCTTC.

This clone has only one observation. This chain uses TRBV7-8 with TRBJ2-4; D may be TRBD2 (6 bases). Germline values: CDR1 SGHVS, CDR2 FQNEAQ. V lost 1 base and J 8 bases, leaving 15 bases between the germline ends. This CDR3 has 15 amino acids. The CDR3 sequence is CASSLEGGRGDIQYF. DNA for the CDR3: TGTGCCAGCAGCTTAGAAGGAGGGCGCGGTGACATTCAGTACTTC.

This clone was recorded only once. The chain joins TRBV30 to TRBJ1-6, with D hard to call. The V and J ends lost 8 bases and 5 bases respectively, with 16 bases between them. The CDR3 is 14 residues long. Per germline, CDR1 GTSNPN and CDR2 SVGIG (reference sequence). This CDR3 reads CASRSEGNNSPLHF. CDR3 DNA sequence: TGTGCCAGCCGGTCCGAGGGAAATAATTCACCCCTCCACTTT.

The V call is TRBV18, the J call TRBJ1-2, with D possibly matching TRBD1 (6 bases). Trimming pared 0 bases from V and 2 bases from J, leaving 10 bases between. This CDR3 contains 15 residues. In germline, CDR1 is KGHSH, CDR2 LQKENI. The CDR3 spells CASSPPYRENYGYTF. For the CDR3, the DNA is TGTGCCAGCTCACCACCGTACAGGGAGAACTATGGCTACACCTTC.

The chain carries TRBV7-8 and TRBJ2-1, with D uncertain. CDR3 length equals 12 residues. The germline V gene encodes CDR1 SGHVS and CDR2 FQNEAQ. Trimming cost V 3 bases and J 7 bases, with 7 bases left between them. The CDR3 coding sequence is TGTGCCAGCAGCTTTACCGAGAATGAGCAGTTCTTC. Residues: CASSFTENEQFF. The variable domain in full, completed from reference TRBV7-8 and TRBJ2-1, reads GAGVSQSPRYKVAKRGQDVALRCDPISGHVSLFWYQQALGQGPEFLTYFQNEAQLDKSGLPSDRFFAERPEGSVSTLKIQRTQQEDSAVYLCASSFTENEQFFGPGTRLTVL.

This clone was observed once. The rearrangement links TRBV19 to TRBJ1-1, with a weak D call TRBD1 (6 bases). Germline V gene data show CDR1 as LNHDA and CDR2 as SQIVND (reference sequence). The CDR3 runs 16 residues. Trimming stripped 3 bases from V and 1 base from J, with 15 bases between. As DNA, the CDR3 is TGTGCCAGTAGTATGGGATTGGCAGGGGCGAACACTGAAGCTTTCTTT. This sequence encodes CASSMGLAGANTEAFF.

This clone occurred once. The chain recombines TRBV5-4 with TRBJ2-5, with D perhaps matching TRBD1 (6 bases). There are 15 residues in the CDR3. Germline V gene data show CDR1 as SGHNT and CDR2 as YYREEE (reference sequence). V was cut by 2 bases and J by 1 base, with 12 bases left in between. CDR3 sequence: CASSFGATGQETQYF. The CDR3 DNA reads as TGTGCCAGCAGCTTCGGGGCGACAGGCCAAGAGACCCAGTACTTC.

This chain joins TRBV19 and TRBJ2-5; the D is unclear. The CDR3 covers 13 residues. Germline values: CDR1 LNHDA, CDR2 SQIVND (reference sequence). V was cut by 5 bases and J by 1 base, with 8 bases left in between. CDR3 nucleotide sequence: TGTGCCAGTAGTCCTCGTGTCCAAGAGACCCAGTACTTC. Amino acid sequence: CASSPRVQETQYF.

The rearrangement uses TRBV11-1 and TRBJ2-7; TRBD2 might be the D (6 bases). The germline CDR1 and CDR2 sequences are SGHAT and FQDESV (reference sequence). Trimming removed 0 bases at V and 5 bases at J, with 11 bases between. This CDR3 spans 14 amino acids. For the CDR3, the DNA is TGTGCCAGCAGCTTAGCGGGCGGGATCGACGAGCAGTACTTC. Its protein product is CASSLAGGIDEQYF. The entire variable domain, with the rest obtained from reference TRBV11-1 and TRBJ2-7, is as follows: EAEVAQSPRYKITEKSQAVAFWCDPISGHATLYWYRQILGQGPELLVQFQDESVVDDSQLPKDRFSAERLKGVDSTLKIQPAELGDSAMYLCASSLAGGIDEQYFGPGTRLTVT.

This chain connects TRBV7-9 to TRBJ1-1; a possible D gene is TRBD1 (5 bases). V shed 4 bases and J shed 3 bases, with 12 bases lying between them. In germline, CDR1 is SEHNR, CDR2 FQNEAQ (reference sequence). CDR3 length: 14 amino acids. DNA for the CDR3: TGTGCCAGCAGCTCGCAGGGAGGGTACACTGAAGCTTTCTTT. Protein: CASSSQGGYTEAFF. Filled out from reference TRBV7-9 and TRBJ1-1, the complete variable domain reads DTGVSQNPRHKITKRGQNVTFRCDPISEHNRLYWYRQTLGQGPEFLTYFQNEAQLEKSRLLSDRFSAERPKGSFSTLEIQRTEQGDSAMYLCASSSQGGYTEAFFGQGTRLTVV.

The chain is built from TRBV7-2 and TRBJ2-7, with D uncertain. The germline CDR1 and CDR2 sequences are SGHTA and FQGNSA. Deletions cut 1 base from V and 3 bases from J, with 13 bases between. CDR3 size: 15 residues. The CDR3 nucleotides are TGTGCCAGCAGCTTAGAAGGCGGATCAAGCTACGAGCAGTACTTC. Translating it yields CASSLEGGSSYEQYF.

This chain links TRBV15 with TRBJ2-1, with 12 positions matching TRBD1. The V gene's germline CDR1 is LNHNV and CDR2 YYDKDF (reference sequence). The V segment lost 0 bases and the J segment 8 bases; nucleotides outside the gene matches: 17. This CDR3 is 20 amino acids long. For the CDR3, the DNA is TGTGCCACCAGCAGAGATCAAATTACCCAGGGACAGGGGGCGAGCGATGAGCAGTTCTTC. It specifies CATSRDQITQGQGASDEQFF.

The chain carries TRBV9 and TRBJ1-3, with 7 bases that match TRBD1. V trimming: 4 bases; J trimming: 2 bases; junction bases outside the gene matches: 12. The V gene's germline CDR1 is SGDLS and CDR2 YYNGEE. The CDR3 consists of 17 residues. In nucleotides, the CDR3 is TGTGCCAGCAGCCCAGGGGGTGGGACAGCCCCTGGAAACACCATATATTTT. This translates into CASSPGGGTAPGNTIYF.

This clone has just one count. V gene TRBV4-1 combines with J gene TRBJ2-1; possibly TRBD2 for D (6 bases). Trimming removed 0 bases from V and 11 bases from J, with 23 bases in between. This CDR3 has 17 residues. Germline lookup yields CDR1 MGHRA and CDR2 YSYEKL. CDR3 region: CASSQETGASAGGKQFF. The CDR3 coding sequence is TGCGCCAGCAGCCAAGAAACCGGGGCTAGCGCAGGTGGAAAGCAGTTCTTC.

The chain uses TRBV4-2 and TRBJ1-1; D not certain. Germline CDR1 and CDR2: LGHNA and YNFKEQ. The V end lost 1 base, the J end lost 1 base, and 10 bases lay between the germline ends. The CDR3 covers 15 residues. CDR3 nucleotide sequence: TGTGCCAGCAGCCAAGCAGTAGGGAGGAACACTGAAGCTTTCTTT. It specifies CASSQAVGRNTEAFF.

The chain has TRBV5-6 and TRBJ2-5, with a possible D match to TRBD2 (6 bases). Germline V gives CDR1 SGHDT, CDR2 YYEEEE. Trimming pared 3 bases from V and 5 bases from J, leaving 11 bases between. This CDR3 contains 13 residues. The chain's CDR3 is CASSWGDRETQYF. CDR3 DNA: TGTGCCAGCAGCTGGGGGGATAGGGAGACCCAGTACTTC.

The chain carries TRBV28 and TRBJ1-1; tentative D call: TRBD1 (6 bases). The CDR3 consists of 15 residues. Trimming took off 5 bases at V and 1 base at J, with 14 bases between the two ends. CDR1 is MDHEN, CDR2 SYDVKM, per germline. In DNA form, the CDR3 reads TGTGCCAGCAGTCCTTACAGGGTGAAGAACACTGAAGCTTTCTTT. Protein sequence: CASSPYRVKNTEAFF.

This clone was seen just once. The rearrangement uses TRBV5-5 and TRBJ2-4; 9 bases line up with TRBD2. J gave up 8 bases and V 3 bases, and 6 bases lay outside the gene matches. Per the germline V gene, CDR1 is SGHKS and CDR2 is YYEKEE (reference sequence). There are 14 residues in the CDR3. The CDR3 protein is CASSSAGGLYIQYF. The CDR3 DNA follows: TGTGCCAGCAGCTCGGCGGGGGGGCTATACATTCAGTACTTC.

The CDR3 loop is CAWSSGGYEQYF. The CDR3 DNA sequence: TGTGCCTGGAGTTCGGGGGGTTACGAGCAGTACTTC. This sequence joins TRBV30 and TRBJ2-7, with TRBD2 identical over 7 bases. V gave up 2 bases and J gave up 4 bases; unmatched junction bases: 2. Looked up from germline, CDR1 is GTSNPN and CDR2 is SVGIG (reference sequence). The CDR3 covers 12 residues.

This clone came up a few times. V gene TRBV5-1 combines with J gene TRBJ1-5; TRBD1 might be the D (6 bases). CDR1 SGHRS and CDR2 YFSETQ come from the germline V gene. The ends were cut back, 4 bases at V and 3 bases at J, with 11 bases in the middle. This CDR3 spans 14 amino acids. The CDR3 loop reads CASSPGQNNQPQHF. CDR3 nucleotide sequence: TGCGCCAGCAGCCCCGGACAGAACAATCAGCCCCAGCATTTT.

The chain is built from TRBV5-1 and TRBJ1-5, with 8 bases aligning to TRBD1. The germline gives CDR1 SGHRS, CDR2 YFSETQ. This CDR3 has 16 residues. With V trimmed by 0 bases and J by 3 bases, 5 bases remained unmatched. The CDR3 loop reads CASSLGAGGINQPQHF. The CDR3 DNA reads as TGCGCCAGCAGCTTGGGGGCAGGGGGCATCAATCAGCCCCAGCATTTT.

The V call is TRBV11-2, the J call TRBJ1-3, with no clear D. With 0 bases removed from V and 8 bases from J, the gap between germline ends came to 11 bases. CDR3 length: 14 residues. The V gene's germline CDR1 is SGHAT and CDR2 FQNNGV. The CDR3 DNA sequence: TGTGCCAGCAGCTTAGAGCGGGCCGGGGACACCATATATTTT. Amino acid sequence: CASSLERAGDTIYF.

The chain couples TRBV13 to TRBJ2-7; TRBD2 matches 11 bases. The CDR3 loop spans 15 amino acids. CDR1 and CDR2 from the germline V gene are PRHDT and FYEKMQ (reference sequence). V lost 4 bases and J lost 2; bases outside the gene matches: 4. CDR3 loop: CASSSIAGGTYEQYF. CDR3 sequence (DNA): TGTGCCAGCAGCTCCATAGCGGGGGGGACCTACGAGCAGTACTTC. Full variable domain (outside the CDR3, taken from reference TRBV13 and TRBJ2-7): AAGVIQSPRHLIKEKRETATLKCYPIPRHDTVYWYQQGPGQDPQFLISFYEKMQSDKGSIPDRFSAQQFSDYHSELNMSSLELGDSALYFCASSSIAGGTYEQYFGPGTRLTVT.

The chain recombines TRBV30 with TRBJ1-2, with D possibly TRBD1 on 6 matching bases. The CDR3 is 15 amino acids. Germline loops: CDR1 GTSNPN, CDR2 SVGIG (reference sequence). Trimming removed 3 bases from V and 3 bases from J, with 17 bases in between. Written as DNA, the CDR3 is TGTGCCTGGAGGACAGGCACCCTCCTACACTATGGCTACACCTTC. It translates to CAWRTGTLLHYGYTF.